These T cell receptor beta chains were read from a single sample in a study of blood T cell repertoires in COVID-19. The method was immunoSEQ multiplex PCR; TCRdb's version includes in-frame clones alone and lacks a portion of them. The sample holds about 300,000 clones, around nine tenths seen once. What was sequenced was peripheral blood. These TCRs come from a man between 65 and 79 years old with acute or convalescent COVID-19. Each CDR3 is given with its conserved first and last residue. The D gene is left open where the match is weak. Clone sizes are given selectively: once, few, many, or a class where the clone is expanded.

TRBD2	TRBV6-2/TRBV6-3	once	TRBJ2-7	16	CASSYSLAGGSYEQYF	TGTGCCAGCAGTTACTCCTTAGCGGGAGGTTCCTACGAGCAGTACTTC
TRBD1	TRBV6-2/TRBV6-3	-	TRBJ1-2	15	CASSYGTGTNYGYTF	TGTGCCAGCAGTTACGGGACAGGGACTAACTATGGCTACACCTTC
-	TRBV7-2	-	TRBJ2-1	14	CASSLQRQNNEQFF	TGTGCCAGCAGCTTACAGAGGCAGAACAATGAGCAGTTCTTC
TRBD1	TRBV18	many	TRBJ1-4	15	CASSPPGGSNEKLFF	TGTGCCAGCTCACCCCCAGGGGGGAGTAATGAAAAACTGTTTTTT
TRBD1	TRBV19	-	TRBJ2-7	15	CASSVSRDRGYEQYF	TGTGCCAGTAGTGTGTCTCGGGACAGGGGGTACGAGCAGTACTTC
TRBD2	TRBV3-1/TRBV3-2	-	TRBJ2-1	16	CASSQSGLAAYNEQFF	TGTGCCAGCAGCCAGAGTGGACTAGCGGCCTACAATGAGCAGTTCTTC
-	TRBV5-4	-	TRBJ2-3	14	CASSLRVSTDTQYF	TGTGCCAGCAGCTTACGGGTGAGCACAGATACGCAGTATTTT
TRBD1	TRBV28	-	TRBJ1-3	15	CASSSGQVGGNTIYF	TGTGCCAGCAGCTCGGGACAGGTTGGCGGAAACACCATATATTTT
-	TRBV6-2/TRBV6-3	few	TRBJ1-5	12	CASSIQHQPQHF	TGTGCCAGCAGTATACAGCATCAGCCCCAGCATTTT
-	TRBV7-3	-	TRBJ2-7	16	CASSPDGQSSSYEQYF	TGTGCCAGCAGCCCGGACGGACAGTCGAGCTCCTACGAGCAGTACTTC
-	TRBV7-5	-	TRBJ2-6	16	CVRSLATRSGANVLTF	TGTGTCAGAAGCTTAGCCACCCGGAGTGGGGCCAACGTCCTGACTTTC
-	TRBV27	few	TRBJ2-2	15	CASSPWDTNTGELFF	TGTGCCAGCAGCCCCTGGGACACCAACACCGGGGAGCTGTTTTTT
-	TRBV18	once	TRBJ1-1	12	CASSTQAKIAFF	TGTGCCAGCTCAACCCAGGCAAAGATAGCTTTCTTT
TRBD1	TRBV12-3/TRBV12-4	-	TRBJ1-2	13	CASRTGTEGGYTF	TGTGCCAGCAGGACCGGGACAGAGGGTGGCTACACCTTC
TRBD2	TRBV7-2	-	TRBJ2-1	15	CASSPGRGSYNEQFF	TGTGCCAGCAGCCCTGGGCGGGGGAGTTACAATGAGCAGTTCTTC
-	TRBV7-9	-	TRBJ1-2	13	CASSPDGLLGYTF	TGTGCCAGCAGCCCCGACGGACTTCTGGGCTACACCTTC
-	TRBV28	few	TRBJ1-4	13	CASHTGGAEKLFF	TGTGCCAGCCATACCGGGGGGGCTGAAAAACTGTTTTTT
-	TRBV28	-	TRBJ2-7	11	CASGLSDEQYF	TGTGCCAGCGGACTCTCAGACGAGCAGTACTTC
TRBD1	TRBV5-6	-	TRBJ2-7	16	CASKQQGRTGAYEQYF	TGTGCCAGCAAACAGCAGGGAAGGACAGGGGCCTACGAGCAGTACTTC
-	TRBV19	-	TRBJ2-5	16	CASSNPPTGAQETQYF	TGTGCCAGTAGTAACCCCCCCACTGGGGCCCAAGAGACCCAGTACTTC
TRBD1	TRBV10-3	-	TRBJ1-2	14	CAIRGQGALYGYTF	TGTGCCATCAGAGGACAGGGAGCCCTGTATGGCTACACCTTC
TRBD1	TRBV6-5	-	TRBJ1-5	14	CASSYVQGNQPQHF	TGTGCCAGCAGTTACGTACAGGGGAATCAGCCCCAGCATTTT
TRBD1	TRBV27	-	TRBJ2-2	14	CASRTGLLTGELFF	TGTGCCAGCAGGACAGGGTTGTTAACCGGGGAGCTGTTTTTT
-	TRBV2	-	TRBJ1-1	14	CASRPQASNTEAFF	TGTGCCAGCAGGCCACAGGCTTCGAACACTGAAGCTTTCTTT
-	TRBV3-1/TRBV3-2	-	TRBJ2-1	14	CASSQHSGDNEQFF	TGTGCCAGCAGCCAACATAGCGGCGACAATGAGCAGTTCTTC
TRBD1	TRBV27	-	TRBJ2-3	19	CASSLYIRDRASSTDTQYF	TGTGCCAGCAGTTTATATATCCGGGACAGGGCCTCTAGCACAGATACGCAGTATTTT
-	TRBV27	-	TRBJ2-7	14	CASSTTGARGEQYF	TGTGCCAGCAGTACAACCGGGGCCAGGGGCGAGCAGTACTTC
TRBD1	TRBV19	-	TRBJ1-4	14	CASRTGGINEKLFF	TGTGCCAGTAGGACAGGGGGCATCAATGAAAAACTGTTTTTT
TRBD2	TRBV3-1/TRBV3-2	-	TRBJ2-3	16	CASSPYSGGPTDTQYF	TGTGCCAGCAGCCCCTATAGCGGGGGGCCCACAGATACGCAGTATTTT
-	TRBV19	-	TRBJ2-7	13	CASSIKAAGEQYF	TGTGCCAGTAGTATAAAAGCTGCAGGCGAGCAGTACTTC
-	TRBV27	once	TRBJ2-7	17	CASSTRLGTLSSYEQYF	TGTGCCAGCAGCACCCGACTTGGGACTCTCAGCTCCTACGAGCAGTACTTC
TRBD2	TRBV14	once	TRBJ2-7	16	CASSQDGLAGVYEQYF	TGTGCCAGCAGCCAAGATGGGCTAGCGGGAGTCTACGAGCAGTACTTC
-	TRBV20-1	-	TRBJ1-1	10	CSAINRQAFF	TGCAGTGCTATCAACAGGCAAGCTTTCTTT
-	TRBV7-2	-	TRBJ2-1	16	CASSTLAASSYNEQFF	TGTGCCAGCAGCACCTTAGCGGCCAGCTCCTACAATGAGCAGTTCTTC
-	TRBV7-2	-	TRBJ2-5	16	CASSLGWGRLGETQYF	TGTGCCAGCAGCTTAGGGTGGGGCCGACTGGGGGAGACCCAGTACTTC
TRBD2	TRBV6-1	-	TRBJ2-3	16	CASSESGTSSPDTQYF	TGTGCCAGCAGTGAGTCCGGGACTAGCTCCCCAGATACGCAGTATTTT
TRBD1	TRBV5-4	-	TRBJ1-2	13	CASSQDRVGGYTF	TGTGCCAGCAGCCAGGACAGGGTAGGAGGCTACACCTTC
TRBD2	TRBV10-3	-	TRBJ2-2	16	CAISDAGGRNTGELFF	TGTGCCATCAGTGATGCGGGGGGGCGGAACACCGGGGAGCTGTTTTTT
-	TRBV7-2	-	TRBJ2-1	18	CASSLGQYEALYSLEQFF	TGTGCCAGCAGCTTAGGTCAATATGAGGCCTTGTACTCCCTTGAGCAGTTCTTC
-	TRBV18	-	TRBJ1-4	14	CASSPSGGFEKLFF	TGTGCCAGCTCACCTTCGGGAGGTTTTGAAAAACTGTTTTTT
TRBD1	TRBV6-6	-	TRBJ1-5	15	CASSYMGQGEQPQHF	TGTGCCAGCAGTTACATGGGACAGGGGGAGCAGCCCCAGCATTTT
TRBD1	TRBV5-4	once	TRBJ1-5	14	CASSADRASHTQHF	TGTGCCAGCAGCGCCGACAGGGCCTCTCATACCCAGCATTTT
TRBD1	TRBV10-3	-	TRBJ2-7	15	CAISEMTGAVYEQYF	TGTGCCATCAGTGAAATGACAGGGGCGGTCTACGAGCAGTACTTC
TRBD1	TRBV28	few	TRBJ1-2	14	CASSLLTGGTGYTF	TGTGCCAGCAGTTTGTTGACAGGGGGCACTGGCTACACCTTC
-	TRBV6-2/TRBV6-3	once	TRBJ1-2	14	CASSYQGRSYGYTF	TGTGCCAGCAGTTACCAGGGGCGTTCCTATGGCTACACCTTC
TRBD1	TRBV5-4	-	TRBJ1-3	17	CASSFRWTGGSGNTIYF	TGTGCCAGCAGCTTTCGCTGGACAGGGGGTTCTGGAAACACCATATATTTT